This T cell receptor (beta chain) was found in a study of PD-1 blockade in mismatch repair-deficient tumors. Looking at the study overall: Patients had eleven to twelve mismatch repair-deficient cancer types, all previously treated and progressing. Regarding the study as a whole: Tumor-resident clones, often absent from pretreatment blood, expanded after pembrolizumab and then contracted.

The ends lost 4 bases at V and 3 bases at J; junction bases unmatched: 4. Germline CDR1 reads SGHNT; CDR2 reads YYREEE (reference sequence). The CDR3 consists of 15 residues. In regard to this clone: What it recognizes is unknown.

TCRdb's copy holds only in-frame clones and misses some; the assay was immunoSEQ multiplex PCR. The table shows roughly 45,000 clones, with around three quarters occurring only once. Every patient had mismatch repair deficiency by PCR or immunohistochemistry. TCRs were sequenced from three patients responding to pembrolizumab. V and J are TRBV5-4 and TRBJ2-2; 9 bases align to TRBD1. This TCR derives from an adult with mismatch repair-deficient cancer. Here the sequenced sample was PBMCs, taken before pembrolizumab treatment. The CDR3 reads CASSTGTGYTGELFF. The CDR3 DNA reads TGTGCCAGCAGCACTGGGACAGGGTACACCGGGGAGCTGTTTTTT.